This paragraph covers one T cell receptor (beta chain) sequence. Its antigen has not been determined. Within one base of it there is no much larger clone, and no base qualities were kept. Counted from cysteine to phenylalanine, this CDR3 has 13 amino acids. The kept DNA is CDR3 alone, 39 bases in frame from the first base. The germline V gene (reference sequence) gives CDR1 as LNHDA and CDR2 as SQIVND. Clipping removes 5 bases from V and 5 bases from J, with 5 as the unmatched junction base count. This sample was included in a study of T cell changes during pregnancy in multiple sclerosis (dated by TCRdb to the late 2010s). For context, the study as a whole: Changes in the T cell repertoire over the course of pregnancy were examined in this study in women with multiple sclerosis.

Library preparation employed the immunoSEQ multiplex PCR assay. The immuneACCESS repertoire file appears here via TCRdb, limited to in-frame rearrangements. These files lack a portion of the clones; in checked studies, under half of the deficit traces to unresolved V genes, and the cause of the others is not known. A total of 35,000 to 55,000 clones appear in this sample, around 93% of them only once. The ten largest clones capture roughly 4% of the sample. The rearrangement combines TRBV19 with TRBJ1-2; 7 of the junction bases match TRBD1. The material was CD8+ T cells from peripheral blood mononuclear cells, obtained after pregnancy. The TCR originated in a female donor with multiple sclerosis, enrolled in a pregnancy study. The bases are TGTGCCAGTAGTTCGCCGGGACAGTATGGCTACACCTTC. This codes for CASSSPGQYGYTF.